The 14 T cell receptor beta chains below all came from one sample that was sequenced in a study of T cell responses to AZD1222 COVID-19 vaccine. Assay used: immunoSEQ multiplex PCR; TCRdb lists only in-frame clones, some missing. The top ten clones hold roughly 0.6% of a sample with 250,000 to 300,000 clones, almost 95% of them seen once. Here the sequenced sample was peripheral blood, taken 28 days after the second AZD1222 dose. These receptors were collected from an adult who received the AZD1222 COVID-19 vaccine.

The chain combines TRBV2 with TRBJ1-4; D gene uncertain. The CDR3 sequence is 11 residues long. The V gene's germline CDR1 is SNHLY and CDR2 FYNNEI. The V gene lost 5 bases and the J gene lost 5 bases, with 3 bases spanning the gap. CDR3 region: CASSQNEKLFF. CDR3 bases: TGTGCCAGCAGTCAAAATGAAAAACTGTTTTTT.

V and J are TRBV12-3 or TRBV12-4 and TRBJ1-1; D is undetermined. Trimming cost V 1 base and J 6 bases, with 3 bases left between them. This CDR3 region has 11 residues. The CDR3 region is CASSLGSEAFF. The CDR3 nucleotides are TGTGCCAGCAGTTTAGGGTCTGAAGCTTTCTTT.

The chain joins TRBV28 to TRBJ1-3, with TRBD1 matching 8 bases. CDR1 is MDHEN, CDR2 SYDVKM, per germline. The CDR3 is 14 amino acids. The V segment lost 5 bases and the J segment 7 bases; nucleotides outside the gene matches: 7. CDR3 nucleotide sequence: TGTGCCAGCAGTCGACAGGGGTTCCGGAACACCATATATTTT. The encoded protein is CASSRQGFRNTIYF.

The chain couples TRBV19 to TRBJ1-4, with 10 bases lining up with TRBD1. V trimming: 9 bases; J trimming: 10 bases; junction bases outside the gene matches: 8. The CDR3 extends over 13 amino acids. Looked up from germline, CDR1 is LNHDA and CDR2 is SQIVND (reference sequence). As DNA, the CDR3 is TGTGCCAGCACCTGGACAGGGGGAGGAAAACTGTTTTTT. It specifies CASTWTGGGKLFF.

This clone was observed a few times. CDR3 loop: CASRQAGANVLTF. DNA of the CDR3: TGTGCCAGCAGGCAAGCTGGGGCCAACGTCCTGACTTTC. This chain links TRBV27 with TRBJ2-6; D not resolved. This CDR3 is 13 amino acids long. V dropped 6 bases and J dropped 2 bases, with 5 bases sitting between them. The germline V gene encodes CDR1 MNHEY and CDR2 SMNVEV (reference sequence).

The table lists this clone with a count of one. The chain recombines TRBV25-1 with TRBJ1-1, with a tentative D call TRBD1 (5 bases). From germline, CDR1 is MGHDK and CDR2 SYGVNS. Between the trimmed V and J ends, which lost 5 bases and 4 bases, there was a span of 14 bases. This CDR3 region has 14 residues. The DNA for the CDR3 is TGTGCCAGCAGTTCGAATCTTAGGGGCACTGAAGCTTTCTTT. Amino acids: CASSSNLRGTEAFF.

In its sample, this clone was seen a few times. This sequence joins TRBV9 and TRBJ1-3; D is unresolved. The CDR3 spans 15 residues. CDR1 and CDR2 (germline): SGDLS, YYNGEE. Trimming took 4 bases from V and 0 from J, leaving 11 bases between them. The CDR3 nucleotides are TGTGCCAGCAGCCCCCCAGCGAGCTCTGGAAACACCATATATTTT. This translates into CASSPPASSGNTIYF.

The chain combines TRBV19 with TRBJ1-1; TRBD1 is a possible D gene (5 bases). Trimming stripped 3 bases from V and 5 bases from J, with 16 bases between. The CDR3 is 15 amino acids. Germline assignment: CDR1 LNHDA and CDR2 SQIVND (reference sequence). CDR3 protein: CASSILHGAWTEAFF. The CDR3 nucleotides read TGTGCCAGTAGTATCCTCCACGGGGCCTGGACTGAAGCTTTCTTT. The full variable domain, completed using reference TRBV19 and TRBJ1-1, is DGGITQSPKYLFRKEGQNVTLSCEQNLNHDAMYWYRQDPGQGLRLIYYSQIVNDFQKGDIAEGYSVSREKKESFPLTVTSAQKNPTAFYLCASSILHGAWTEAFFGQGTRLTVV.

Here the CDR3 reads CASSQGTRQGSGNTIYF. CDR3 sequence (DNA): TGCGCCAGCAGCCAAGGAACAAGACAGGGATCGGGAAACACCATATATTTT. The V and J genes are TRBV4-1 and TRBJ1-3, with 7 bases aligning to TRBD1. The length of the CDR3 is 17 residues. In germline, CDR1 is MGHRA, CDR2 YSYEKL. Losses at the gene ends were 1 base for V and 4 bases for J; bases not matched to a gene: 10.

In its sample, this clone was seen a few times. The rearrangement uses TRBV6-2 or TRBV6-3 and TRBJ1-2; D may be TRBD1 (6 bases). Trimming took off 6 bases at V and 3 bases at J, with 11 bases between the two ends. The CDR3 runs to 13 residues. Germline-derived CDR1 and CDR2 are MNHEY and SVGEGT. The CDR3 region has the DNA TGTGCCAGCAGCCCGGGGGCGGACTATGGCTACACCTTC. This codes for CASSPGADYGYTF.

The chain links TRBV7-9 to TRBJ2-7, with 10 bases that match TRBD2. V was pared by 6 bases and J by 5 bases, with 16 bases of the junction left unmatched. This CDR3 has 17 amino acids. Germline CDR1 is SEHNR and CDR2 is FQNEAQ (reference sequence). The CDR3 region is CASSSSTQAGGRNEQYF. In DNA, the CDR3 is TGTGCCAGCAGTTCCTCCACTCAAGCGGGGGGGCGGAACGAGCAGTACTTC.

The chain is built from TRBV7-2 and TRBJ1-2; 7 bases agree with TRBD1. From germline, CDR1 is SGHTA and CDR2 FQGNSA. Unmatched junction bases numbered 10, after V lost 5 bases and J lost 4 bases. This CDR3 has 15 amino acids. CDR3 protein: CASSPNRGRGYGYTF. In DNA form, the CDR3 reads TGTGCCAGCAGCCCCAATAGGGGGCGAGGCTATGGCTACACCTTC.

CDR3 protein: CSASKTGSDQPQHF. CDR3 in DNA: TGCAGTGCTAGTAAGACAGGGTCCGATCAGCCCCAGCATTTT. The chain couples TRBV20-1 to TRBJ1-5, with 7 bases lining up with TRBD1. The V and J ends lost 3 bases and 5 bases, in that order; junction bases with no gene match: 7. Germline CDR1 and CDR2: DFQATT and SNEGSKA (reference sequence). The CDR3 consists of 14 residues.

In DNA, the CDR3 is TGTGCCAGCAGCCAAGAACCCAGGGCTTTCTTT. Encoded protein: CASSQEPRAFF. The chain carries TRBV28 and TRBJ1-1; D unresolved. Trimming left V 6 bases short and J 11 bases short, with 13 bases between. The CDR3 totals 11 residues. Germline values: CDR1 MDHEN, CDR2 SYDVKM.